This TCR beta chain was profiled in a study of blood T cell repertoires in COVID-19. On the study more broadly: Samples taken during acute and convalescent COVID-19 were collected in the United States, Italy and Spain. Sources were T cells, B-cell-depleted T cells, or PBMCs; the material itself was cDNA or gDNA.

This clone has a single count. The CDR3 length is 16 residues. The germline V gene encodes CDR1 MNHEY and CDR2 SMNVEV (reference sequence). The V and J ends lost 3 bases and 8 bases, in that order; junction bases with no gene match: 11. Recruited during active infection, patients (from Seattle) were subsequently followed longitudinally. How the authors handled the data: From reference gene primer amplification, estimates of nucleated cell counts were derived. Using immunoSEQ multiplex PCR, the repertoire was profiled, and TCRdb retains in-frame clones only, with some absent. V, J and clone size were drawn from that table, and D and trimming were deduced from the DNA. The sample has about 150,000 clones, approximately 85% seen once; the top ten hold 0.55% to 0.75%.

This sequence joins TRBV27 and TRBJ2-1, with 9 bases aligning to TRBD1. The source is a man in his fifties or sixties with COVID-19, enrolled during active disease. The material sequenced was peripheral blood. The CDR3 sequence is CASSFQWGTGNDEQFF. The CDR3 DNA reads TGTGCCAGCAGTTTTCAGTGGGGGACAGGGAACGATGAGCAGTTCTTC.